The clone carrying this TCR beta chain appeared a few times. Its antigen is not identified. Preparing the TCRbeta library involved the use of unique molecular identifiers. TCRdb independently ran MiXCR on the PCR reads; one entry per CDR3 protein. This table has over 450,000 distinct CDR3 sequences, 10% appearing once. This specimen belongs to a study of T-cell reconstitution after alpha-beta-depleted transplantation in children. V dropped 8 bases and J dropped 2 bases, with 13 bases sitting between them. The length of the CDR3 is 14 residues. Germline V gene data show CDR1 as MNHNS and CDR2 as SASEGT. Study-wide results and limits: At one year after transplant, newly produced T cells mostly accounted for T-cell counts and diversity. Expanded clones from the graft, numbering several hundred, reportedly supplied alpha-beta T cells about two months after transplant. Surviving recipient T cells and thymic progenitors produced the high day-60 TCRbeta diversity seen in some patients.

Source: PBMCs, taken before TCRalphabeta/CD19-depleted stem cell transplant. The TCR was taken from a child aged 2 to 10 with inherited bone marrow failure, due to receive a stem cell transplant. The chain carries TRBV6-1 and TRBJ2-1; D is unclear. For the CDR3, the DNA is TGTGCCAGCGGCGAGTTTAGCACCTACAATGAGCAGTTCTTC. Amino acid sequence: CASGEFSTYNEQFF.